The clone carrying this T cell receptor beta chain has just a few counts. Antigen specificity is unknown. This sample stems from a study of CD8 T cells in ankylosing spondylitis. Whole-study findings and limits: The study identified a TCR beta motif of about eight highly homologous variants that appeared characteristic of ankylosing spondylitis blood. Earlier studies detected some motif variants in reactive arthritis synovial fluid and blood.

This CDR3 has 14 residues. Trimming cost V 4 bases and J 0 bases, with 9 bases left between them. Germline CDR1 is MGHRA and CDR2 is YSYEKL. TCRdb fed the 5' RACE reads into MiXCR, producing one record per CDR3 protein. The sample carries 30,000 to 45,000 distinct CDR3 sequences, 13% recorded once. This TCR was sampled from a male donor with ankylosing spondylitis. The sequenced sample was synovial fluid, either unsorted or a sorted T cell fraction (not recorded which). V usage is TRBV4-1 and J usage is TRBJ1-1; D not resolved. The CDR3 sequence is CASSPNRMNTEAFF. The CDR3 DNA reads TGCGCCAGCAGCCCTAATAGGATGAACACTGAAGCTTTCTTT.